This T cell receptor (beta chain) was found in a study of cytomegalovirus exposure and HLA in healthy donors. Sequencing used immunoSEQ multiplex PCR; TCRdb keeps in-frame clones, though not all of them. The table has 70,000 or so clones, about 95% seen once; the top ten hold over 0.8%. This CDR3 is built from 12 residues. Germline V lookup: CDR1 MNHNY, CDR2 SVGAGI (reference sequence). V was cut by 6 bases and J by 9 bases, with 12 bases left in between. The material sequenced was PBMCs. The chain couples TRBV6-6 to TRBJ2-1, with D maybe TRBD2 (6 bases). The receptor's source is a woman under 30 in good health and CMV-seronegative. In nucleotides, the CDR3 is TGTGCCAGCAGCTTTATGGGGGGTGAGCAGTTCTTC. Encoded protein: CASSFMGGEQFF.